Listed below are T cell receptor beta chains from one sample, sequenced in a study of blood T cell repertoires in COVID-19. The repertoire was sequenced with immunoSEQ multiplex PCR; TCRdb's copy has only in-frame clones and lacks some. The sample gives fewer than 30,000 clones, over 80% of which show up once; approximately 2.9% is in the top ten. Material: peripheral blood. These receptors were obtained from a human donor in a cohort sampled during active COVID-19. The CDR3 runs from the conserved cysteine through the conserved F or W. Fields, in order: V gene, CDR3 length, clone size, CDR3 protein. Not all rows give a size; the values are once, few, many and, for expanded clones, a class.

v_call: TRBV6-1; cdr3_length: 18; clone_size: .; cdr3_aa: CASSEAGRRGGIYNEQFF
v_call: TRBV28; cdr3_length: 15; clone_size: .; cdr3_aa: CASRGGGSSYNEQFF
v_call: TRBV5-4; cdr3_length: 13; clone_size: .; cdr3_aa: CASNRGANTEAFF
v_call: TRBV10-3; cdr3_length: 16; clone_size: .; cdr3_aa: CAISAGKQSSGNTIYF
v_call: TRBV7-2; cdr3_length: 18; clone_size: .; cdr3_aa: CASSSAGQGVAGANVLTF
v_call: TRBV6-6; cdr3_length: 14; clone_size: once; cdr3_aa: CASSRSYAATEAFF
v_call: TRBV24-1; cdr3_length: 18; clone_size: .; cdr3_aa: CATSDLLLVRSVNTEAFF
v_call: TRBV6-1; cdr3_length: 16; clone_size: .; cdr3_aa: CASSELKTVLSYEQYF
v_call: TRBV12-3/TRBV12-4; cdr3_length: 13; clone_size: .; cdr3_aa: CASSSDSFYGYTF
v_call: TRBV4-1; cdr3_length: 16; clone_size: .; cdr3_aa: CASSRRTSGGLETQYF
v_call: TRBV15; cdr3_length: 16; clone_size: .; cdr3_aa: CATSRDLGQGATEAFF
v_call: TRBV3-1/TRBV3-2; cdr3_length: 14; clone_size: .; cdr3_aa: CASSSTGVAGELFF
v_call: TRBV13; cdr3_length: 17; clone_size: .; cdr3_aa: CASSLGLSGPTNEKLFF
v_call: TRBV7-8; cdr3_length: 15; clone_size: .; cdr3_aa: CASSWGTGSSYEQYF
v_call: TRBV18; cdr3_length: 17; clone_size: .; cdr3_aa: CASSPVLGQNSNYGYTF
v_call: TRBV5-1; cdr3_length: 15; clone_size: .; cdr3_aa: CASSRTGDGADTQYF
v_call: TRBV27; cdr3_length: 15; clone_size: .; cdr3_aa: CASSSLGTVNQPQHF
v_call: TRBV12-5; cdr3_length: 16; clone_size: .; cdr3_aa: CASGQGLGRGQETQYF
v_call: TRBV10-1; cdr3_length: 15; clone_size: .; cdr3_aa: CASRIGGPNTDTQYF
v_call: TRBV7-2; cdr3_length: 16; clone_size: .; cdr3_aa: CASSLVWTGVQETQYF
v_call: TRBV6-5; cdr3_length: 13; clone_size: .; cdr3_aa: CASSPDREETQYF
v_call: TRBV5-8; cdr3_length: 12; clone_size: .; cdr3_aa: CASSSGAQPQHF
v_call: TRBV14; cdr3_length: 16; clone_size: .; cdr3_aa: CASSQAPGQGNSPLHF
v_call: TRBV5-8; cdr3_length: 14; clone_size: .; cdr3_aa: CASSLGTDHTEAFF
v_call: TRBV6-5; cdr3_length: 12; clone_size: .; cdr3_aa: CASSRRVETQYF
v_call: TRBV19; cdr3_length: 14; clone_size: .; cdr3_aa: CASSIARGQETQYF
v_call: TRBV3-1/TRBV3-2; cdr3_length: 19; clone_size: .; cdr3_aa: CASSQGFRGLYTKEETQYF
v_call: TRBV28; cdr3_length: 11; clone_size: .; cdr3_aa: CASSSPNVLTF
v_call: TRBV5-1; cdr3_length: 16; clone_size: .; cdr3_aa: CASSFGSGARTDTQYF
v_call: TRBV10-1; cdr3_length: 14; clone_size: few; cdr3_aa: CASRDRVVTRELFF
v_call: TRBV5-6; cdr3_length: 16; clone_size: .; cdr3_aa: CASSLAGSSYNSPLHF
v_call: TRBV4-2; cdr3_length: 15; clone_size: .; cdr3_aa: CASSRTGGGTDTQYF